Below, one T cell receptor beta chain is given with its context. Libraries were prepared by immunoSEQ multiplex PCR; TCRdb keeps only in-frame clonotypes and omits some of them. Among about 98,000 clones, roughly nine tenths were seen once, and the ten largest hold about 2.3%. The V end lost 7 bases, the J end lost 7 bases, and 17 bases lay between the germline ends. CDR3 length: 13 residues. CDR1 and CDR2 from the germline V gene are MDHEN and SYDVKM. This entry is derived from a study of T cell changes during pregnancy in multiple sclerosis. The sequence was collected from a female donor in good health, enrolled as a control in a pregnancy study. This rearrangement joins TRBV28 to TRBJ2-7; maybe TRBD2 (7 bases). Here the sequenced sample was peripheral blood, taken after pregnancy. CDR3 loop: CASIEGGAEEQYF. In DNA, the CDR3 is TGTGCCAGCATCGAGGGGGGGGCAGAAGAGCAGTACTTC.